What follows are 25 T cell receptor beta chains derived from one specimen sequenced in a study of blood T cell repertoires in COVID-19. Libraries were prepared by immunoSEQ multiplex PCR; TCRdb keeps only in-frame clonotypes and omits some of them. Among roughly 250,000 clones listed, 80% to 95% were seen once. Sequencing was done on a sample of PBMCs or T cells enriched from blood (not recorded which). The receptor source for this set is a young woman who had recovered from COVID-19.

J is TRBJ2-5 and V is TRBV4-3, with TRBD1 matching 8 bases. Trimming at V came to 2 bases and at J to 5 bases, leaving 7 bases not matched to a gene. CDR3 size: 15 residues. Germline V gene sequence: CDR1 LGHNA, CDR2 YSLEER. The CDR3 bases are TGCGCCAGCAGCCAACGGCAGGGGGCGAAGGAGACCCAGTACTTC. Translating gives CASSQRQGAKETQYF.

The J gene is TRBJ2-2, the V gene TRBV10-3; 11 positions agree with TRBD2. The CDR3 consists of 18 residues. V trimming: 8 bases; J trimming: 3 bases; junction bases outside the gene matches: 14. Germline CDR1 and CDR2: ENHRY and SYGVKD. Here the CDR3 DNA reads TGTGCCATCTGGGGGACTAGCGGCCACCGTCGGGACACCGGGGAGCTGTTTTTT. Its protein is CAIWGTSGHRRDTGELFF.

CDR3 DNA sequence: TGTGCCAGTAAAGGACAGTGGAACACTGAAGCTTTCTTT. Its translation: CASKGQWNTEAFF. This chain connects TRBV19 to TRBJ1-1; D possibly corresponds to TRBD1 (6 bases). Deletions cut 7 bases from V and 1 base from J, with 10 bases between. The germline V gene encodes CDR1 LNHDA and CDR2 SQIVND (reference sequence). This CDR3 has 13 residues.

This chain joins TRBV12-3 or TRBV12-4 and TRBJ1-2; TRBD1 matches 10 bases. The CDR3 runs 13 residues. V dropped 8 bases and J dropped 14; count of bases not matched to a gene: 14. The CDR3 DNA is TGTGCCAGCTCATTTGGGGGGGACAGGGGCAGGACCTTC. Translating it yields CASSFGGDRGRTF.

The chain uses TRBV3-1 (or the pseudogene TRBV3-2) and TRBJ1-2, with D possibly being TRBD1 (6 bases). Germline V gene sequence: CDR1 LGHDT, CDR2 YNNKEL (reference sequence). Trimming took off 1 base at V and 7 bases at J, with 7 bases between the two ends. The CDR3 is 12 residues long. The CDR3 loop is CASSQAGAGYTF. In DNA, the CDR3 is TGTGCCAGCAGCCAAGCAGGGGCTGGCTACACCTTC.

J is TRBJ2-5 and V is TRBV20-1, with D unclear. The germline CDR1 and CDR2 sequences are DFQATT and SNEGSKA (reference sequence). V gave up 3 bases and J gave up 5 bases, with 7 bases separating them. The CDR3 consists of 11 residues. This CDR3 reads CSARWRETQYF. CDR3 nucleotides: TGCAGTGCTAGGTGGCGGGAGACCCAGTACTTC.

J is TRBJ1-2 and V is TRBV4-1; possible D gene TRBD1, 5 bases. Germline V gives CDR1 MGHRA, CDR2 YSYEKL. The V gene lost 3 bases and the J gene lost 5 bases, with 10 bases spanning the gap. This CDR3 is built from 13 residues. In nucleotides, the CDR3 is TGCGCCAGCAGCCAGGACACAATATATGGCTACACCTTC. It yields the protein CASSQDTIYGYTF.

The genes are TRBV27 and TRBJ2-3; no clear D gene. Trimming took 3 bases from V and 3 from J, leaving 10 bases between them. Germline lookup yields CDR1 MNHEY and CDR2 SMNVEV (reference sequence). The CDR3 has 14 amino acids. CDR3 coding DNA: TGTGCCAGCAGTTTCCAGCGTTGGACAGATACGCAGTATTTT. Its protein is CASSFQRWTDTQYF.

V usage is TRBV18 and J usage is TRBJ2-7; a weak D match, TRBD2 (6 bases). V was shortened by 3 bases and J by 4 bases, with 16 bases between the two germline ends. The CDR3 extends over 15 amino acids. Germline CDR1 is KGHSH and CDR2 is LQKENI. The CDR3 DNA reads as TGTGCCAGCTCACCCGCCGGGGGAGCTGGGTACGAGCAGTACTTC. Its translation: CASSPAGGAGYEQYF.

In its sample, this clone was seen once. CDR3 sequence (DNA): TGCGCCAGCAGCACGTACAGGGCTGAAGACGAGCAGTACTTC. Protein: CASSTYRAEDEQYF. The chain links TRBV5-1 to TRBJ2-7; D possibly corresponds to TRBD1 (6 bases). The germline gives CDR1 SGHRS, CDR2 YFSETQ. The CDR3 has 14 amino acids. Trimming stripped 4 bases from V and 5 bases from J, with 16 bases between.

The V and J genes are TRBV28 and TRBJ1-3; 10 nucleotides align to TRBD1. With 6 bases clipped from V and 4 bases from J, the junction kept 3 bases outside the gene matches. Looked up from germline, CDR1 is MDHEN and CDR2 is SYDVKM. The CDR3 totals 14 residues. The CDR3 loop reads CASRTGGDGNTIYF. The CDR3 DNA sequence: TGTGCCAGCAGGACAGGGGGCGACGGAAACACCATATATTTT.

The CDR3 loop reads CASSLGHQPQHF. CDR3 DNA sequence: TGTGCCAGCAGCCTGGGGCATCAGCCCCAGCATTTT. The chain is built from TRBV7-8 and TRBJ1-5; maybe TRBD1 (5 bases). The V end was cut by 5 bases, the J end by 5 bases, with 7 bases between. Germline V gene lookup returns CDR1 SGHVS and CDR2 FQNEAQ. The CDR3 spans 12 residues. Filled out from reference TRBV7-8 and TRBJ1-5, the complete variable domain reads GAGVSQSPRYKVAKRGQDVALRCDPISGHVSLFWYQQALGQGPEFLTYFQNEAQLDKSGLPSDRFFAERPEGSVSTLKIQRTQQEDSAVYLCASSLGHQPQHFGDGTRLSIL.

V usage is TRBV25-1 and J usage is TRBJ1-1, with a weak D call TRBD1 (5 bases). The CDR3 has 15 residues. CDR1 and CDR2 (germline): MGHDK, SYGVNS. The V end was cut by 4 bases, the J end by 4 bases, with 16 bases between. CDR3 sequence (DNA): TGTGCCAGCAGTGGTCAGTGGCAGGGTCCCACTGAAGCTTTCTTT. Translating it yields CASSGQWQGPTEAFF.

The V gene is TRBV15, the J gene TRBJ2-1, with a weak D call TRBD1 (6 bases). CDR1 is LNHNV, CDR2 YYDKDF, per germline (reference sequence). Between the trimmed V and J ends, which lost 5 bases and 3 bases, there was a span of 11 bases. There are 14 residues in the CDR3. CDR3 coding DNA: TGTGCCACCAGCCCCCAGGGGAACTACAATGAGCAGTTCTTC. This gives the protein CATSPQGNYNEQFF.

The V gene is TRBV10-3, the J gene TRBJ2-1, with a tentative D call TRBD2 (5 bases). CDR1 ENHRY and CDR2 SYGVKD come from the germline V gene. Trimming left V 11 bases short and J 4 bases short, with 15 bases between. This CDR3 is built from 13 residues. CDR3 residues: CASRGRSYNEQFF. The CDR3 DNA reads TGTGCCTCACGGGGTCGGAGTTACAATGAGCAGTTCTTC.

J is TRBJ1-2 and V is TRBV6-5, with 7 bases matching TRBD1. This CDR3 is built from 12 residues. The germline V gene has CDR1 MNHEY and CDR2 SVGAGI. V gave up 5 bases and J gave up 7 bases; unmatched junction bases: 4. CDR3: CASSPDRSGYTF. The DNA for the CDR3 is TGTGCCAGCAGTCCGGACAGGAGTGGCTACACCTTC.

The chain employs TRBV15 and TRBJ1-5, with D tentatively TRBD1 (5 bases). Germline CDR1 reads LNHNV; CDR2 reads YYDKDF (reference sequence). V was pared by 2 bases and J by 8 bases, with 16 bases between. This CDR3 has 15 residues. The CDR3 spells CATSRPGGGKKPQHF. The CDR3 DNA sequence: TGTGCCACCAGCAGACCTGGGGGGGGGAAGAAGCCCCAGCATTTT. Supplemented by reference TRBV15 and TRBJ1-5, the full variable domain reads DAMVIQNPRYQVTQFGKPVTLSCSQTLNHNVMYWYQQKSSQAPKLLFHYYDKDFNNEADTPDNFQSRRPNTSFCFLDIRSPGLGDTAMYLCATSRPGGGKKPQHFGDGTRLSIL.

The rearrangement joins TRBV7-2 to TRBJ1-1, with a weak D call TRBD1 (6 bases). Germline CDR1 is SGHTA and CDR2 is FQGNSA. The CDR3 length is 14 residues. Trimming left V 4 bases short and J 5 bases short, with 14 bases between. This CDR3 is CASSSAGTRTEAFF. The CDR3 bases are TGTGCCAGCAGCTCAGCCGGGACACGTACTGAAGCTTTCTTT.

The chain combines TRBV19 with TRBJ2-2; 11 nucleotides line up with TRBD2. Per the germline V gene, CDR1 is LNHDA and CDR2 is SQIVND (reference sequence). The V segment lost 5 bases and the J segment 4 bases; nucleotides outside the gene matches: 12. The CDR3 totals 18 residues. DNA for the CDR3: TGTGCCAGTAGTCGTCGGCCCGGGGGACTAGCGGCCACCGGGGAGCTGTTTTTT. As protein: CASSRRPGGLAATGELFF.

This clone was picked up one time. This chain links TRBV19 with TRBJ1-2; D gene ambiguous. The V end was cut by 6 bases, the J end by 3 bases, with 20 bases between. The CDR3 is made up of 16 amino acids. Germline V gene sequence: CDR1 LNHDA, CDR2 SQIVND (reference sequence). The CDR3 region is CASRSAEGFGDYGYTF. DNA for the CDR3: TGTGCCAGTAGAAGTGCGGAGGGTTTTGGGGACTATGGCTACACCTTC.

The chain joins TRBV6-5 to TRBJ2-2; D perhaps matches TRBD1 (5 bases). V was cut by 7 bases and J by 5 bases, with 17 bases left in between. Germline assignment: CDR1 MNHEY and CDR2 SVGAGI. The CDR3 has 15 amino acids. The CDR3 nucleotides read TGTGCCAGCAATCGACAGCCCACTGGAACCGGGGAGCTGTTTTTT. Protein sequence: CASNRQPTGTGELFF.

The chain recombines TRBV28 with TRBJ2-7; 8 bases match TRBD1. Germline values: CDR1 MDHEN, CDR2 SYDVKM. This CDR3 spans 16 amino acids. Trimming cost V 7 bases and J 2 bases; bases outside gene matches: 13. The CDR3 DNA is TGTGCCAGCAAAAACCCACCTCCGGGACAGGCCTACGAGCAGTACTTC. Encoded protein: CASKNPPPGQAYEQYF.

The rearrangement links TRBV5-4 to TRBJ1-2; D is uncertain. This CDR3 has 12 residues. CDR1 is SGHNT and CDR2 is YYREEE in the germline V gene (reference sequence). V lost 4 bases to trimming and J lost 4 bases, with 8 bases between them. The CDR3 here is CASSPGLYGYTF. The CDR3 DNA is TGTGCCAGCAGCCCTGGGCTCTATGGCTACACCTTC.

Only one count was recorded for this clone. The chain is built from TRBV3-1 (or the pseudogene TRBV3-2) and TRBJ2-4; D not certain. The CDR3 covers 16 residues. V was cut by 0 bases and J by 9 bases, with 18 bases left in between. Per germline, CDR1 LGHDT and CDR2 YNNKEL (reference sequence). CDR3 in amino acids: CASSQESSPARAIQYF. As DNA, the CDR3 is TGTGCCAGCAGCCAAGAATCTAGTCCGGCCCGTGCCATTCAGTACTTC.

The V call is TRBV7-8, the J call TRBJ2-1; TRBD2 might be the D (5 bases). Germline V gene lookup returns CDR1 SGHVS and CDR2 FQNEAQ. The CDR3 runs 14 residues. Trimming left V 3 bases short and J 4 bases short, with 10 bases between. CDR3 amino acids: CASSFRLRYNEQFF. As DNA, the CDR3 is TGTGCCAGCAGCTTCAGACTACGATACAATGAGCAGTTCTTC.